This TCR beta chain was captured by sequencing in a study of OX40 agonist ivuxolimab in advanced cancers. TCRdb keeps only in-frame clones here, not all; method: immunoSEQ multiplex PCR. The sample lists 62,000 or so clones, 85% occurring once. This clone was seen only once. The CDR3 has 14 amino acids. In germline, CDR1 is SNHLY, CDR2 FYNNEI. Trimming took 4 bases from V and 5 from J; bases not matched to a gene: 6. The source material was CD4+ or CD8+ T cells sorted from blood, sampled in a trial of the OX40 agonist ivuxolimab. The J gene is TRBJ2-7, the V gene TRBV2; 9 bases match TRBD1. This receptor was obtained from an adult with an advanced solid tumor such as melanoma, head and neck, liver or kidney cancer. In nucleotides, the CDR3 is TGTGCCAGCAGTGGGGACAGGGACTCAGACGAGCAGTACTTC. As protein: CASSGDRDSDEQYF. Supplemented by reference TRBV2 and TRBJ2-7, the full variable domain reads EPEVTQTPSHQVTQMGQEVILRCVPISNHLYFYWYRQILGQKVEFLVSFYNNEISEKSEIFDDQFSVERPDGSNFTLKIRSTKLEDSAMYFCASSGDRDSDEQYFGPGTRLTVT.